Here is one T cell receptor (beta chain) with its context. This record belongs to a study of blood T cell repertoires in COVID-19. Turning to the study itself: Samples of COVID-19 (acute and convalescent) were obtained from the United States, Italy and Spain. PBMCs, B-cell-depleted T cells, or T cells provided the cDNA or gDNA that made up the material.

In the source study's methods: It was from reference gene primer amplification that nucleated cell counts were estimated. Clones were sequenced by immunoSEQ multiplex PCR, and TCRdb holds only the in-frame ones, with some missing. That table gives V, J and clone size, and the DNA gave D and trimming. This table has about 44,000 clones, approximately 79% appearing once. This CDR3 region has 16 residues. Between the trimmed V and J ends, which lost 0 bases and 3 bases, there was a span of 11 bases. CDR1 and CDR2 (germline): KGHDR, SFDVKD. The sequenced sample consisted of peripheral blood. The rearrangement links TRBV24-1 to TRBJ2-4; tentative D call: TRBD1 (5 bases). This sequence originates from a human donor in a cohort sampled during active COVID-19. The CDR3 region has the DNA TGTGCCACCAGTGATTTGCGGCAGGGCCACAAAAACATTCAGTACTTC. Protein: CATSDLRQGHKNIQYF.